This T cell receptor (beta chain) was captured in a study of regulatory T cells in long-lasting Graves disease. Germline V gene data show CDR1 as SNHLY and CDR2 as FYNNEI. This CDR3 contains 16 residues. V lost 5 bases to trimming and J lost 5 bases; unmatched junction nucleotides: 9. The table lists this clonotype with many counts. Time point noted: persistent/refractory GD, antithyroid drugs over 5 years with positive TRAb. The TCR library was prepared using RNA isolated from PBMCs. Both iRepertoire HTBI primers and Arm-PCR of CDR3 regions were used to build the TCR beta libraries. TCRdb independently ran MiXCR on the multiplex PCR reads; one entry per CDR3 protein. Here the sample spans 600,000 to 850,000 distinct CDR3 sequences, 25% to 35% being singletons.

The clonotype originates from a female donor with Graves disease. The input for sequencing was peripheral blood mononuclear cells (PBMCs), taken when the disease was refractory, from a patient treated with antithyroid drugs. The V call is TRBV2, the J call TRBJ2-2, with TRBD2 matching over 9 bases. The CDR3 loop reads CASSPTRLADTGELFF. CDR3 bases: TGTGCCAGCAGTCCAACTCGACTAGCGGATACCGGGGAGCTGTTTTTT.